Following are 4 T cell receptor beta chains from one sample sequenced in a study of blood T cells in healthy people across ages. A second about 6 to 12 cycle PCR used barcoded and J-beta primers. TCRdb itself ran the 5' RACE reads through MiXCR, one entry per CDR3 protein. The sample has about 1 million distinct CDR3 sequences, under 30% seen once; the top ten hold about 0.72%. These data were also reused for a study on T cells of mothers and their children.

What was sequenced was blood. The receptors were sampled from a girl aged 2-10 years in good health.

The J gene is TRBJ2-1, the V gene TRBV7-8, with 12 bases identical to TRBD2. The CDR3 runs 17 residues. Germline assignment: CDR1 SGHVS and CDR2 FQNEAQ. V lost 5 bases and J lost 10; bases outside the gene matches: 15. The CDR3 protein is CASSPEPWGLAGQEQFF. For the CDR3, the DNA is TGTGCCAGCAGCCCCGAACCCTGGGGACTAGCGGGTCAGGAGCAGTTCTTC.

This clonotype appeared a few times. The chain couples TRBV12-3 or TRBV12-4 to TRBJ1-2, with 11 bases aligning to TRBD1. V trimming: 5 bases; J trimming: 8 bases; junction bases outside the gene matches: 7. The CDR3 covers 14 residues. The CDR3 is CASSPWTGGAGYTF. The CDR3 coding sequence is TGTGCCAGCAGTCCTTGGACAGGGGGCGCCGGCTACACCTTC.

This clonotype came up once. This chain links TRBV7-9 with TRBJ2-3, with D possibly TRBD1 on 5 matching bases. CDR3 size: 18 residues. Between the trimmed V and J ends, which lost 4 bases and 6 bases, there was a span of 26 bases. CDR1 is SEHNR, CDR2 FQNEAQ, per germline (reference sequence). The CDR3 DNA reads TGTGCCAGCAGCTCCCTCCTCGCCTCAGGCCAATCAGGGGATACGCAGTATTTT. It specifies CASSSLLASGQSGDTQYF. The entire variable domain, with the rest obtained from reference TRBV7-9 and TRBJ2-3, is as follows: DTGVSQNPRHKITKRGQNVTFRCDPISEHNRLYWYRQTLGQGPEFLTYFQNEAQLEKSRLLSDRFSAERPKGSFSTLEIQRTEQGDSAMYLCASSSLLASGQSGDTQYFGPGTRLTVL.

This clonotype has only a few counts. This chain links TRBV27 with TRBJ1-2; no reliable D call. The CDR3 has 14 residues. The germline gives CDR1 MNHEY, CDR2 SMNVEV (reference sequence). Trimming removed 3 bases from V and 0 bases from J, with 8 bases in between. CDR3 region: CASSLANANYGYTF. The CDR3 nucleotides are TGTGCCAGCAGTTTGGCAAATGCTAACTATGGCTACACCTTC.